What follows are 7 T cell receptor beta chains derived from one specimen sequenced in a study of T cells after yellow fever vaccination. A single record per CDR3 protein comes from TCRdb applying MiXCR to the 5' RACE reads. The sample shows roughly 400,000 distinct CDR3 sequences, around 20% of them seen only once. Specimen: PBMCs, collected before the yellow fever booster vaccination. Source of these receptors: a man between 18 and 29 years old who received the YFV17D yellow fever vaccine.

This chain uses TRBV5-4 with TRBJ1-6; tentatively, D is TRBD1 (6 bases). Germline V CDR1 and CDR2: SGHNT, YYREEE (reference sequence). This CDR3 region has 15 residues. V dropped 1 base and J dropped 7 bases, with 12 bases sitting between them. Here the CDR3 reads CASSLSGQGNSPLHF. The DNA for the CDR3 is TGTGCCAGCAGCTTGTCGGGGCAGGGGAATTCACCCCTCCACTTT.

The rearrangement joins TRBV7-2 to TRBJ1-2; 7 bases line up with TRBD1. The germline V gene encodes CDR1 SGHTA and CDR2 FQGNSA. The CDR3 runs to 17 residues. Trimming cost V 3 bases and J 0 bases; bases outside gene matches: 10. CDR3 in amino acids: CASSLGSETGSNYGYTF. CDR3 in DNA: TGTGCCAGCAGCTTGGGCTCCGAGACAGGGTCTAACTATGGCTACACCTTC.

The CDR3 DNA follows: TGTGCCAGCAGCCTGGTCCTCCCCCCGCCAGGGCAGACAGATACGCAGTATTTT. Translated, it gives CASSLVLPPPGQTDTQYF. The rearrangement links TRBV5-6 to TRBJ2-3, with a possible D match to TRBD1 (5 bases). The V end was cut by 4 bases, the J end by 3 bases, with 24 bases between. Germline CDR1 is SGHDT and CDR2 is YYEEEE. The CDR3 is made up of 18 amino acids.

This clonotype was seen just once. The chain links TRBV6-2 or TRBV6-3 to TRBJ1-5, with a tentative D call TRBD1 (6 bases). V was pared by 6 bases and J by 11 bases, with 11 bases between. The CDR3 contains 11 residues. CDR1 MNHEY and CDR2 SVGEGT come from the germline V gene. The CDR3 DNA reads TGTGCCAGCAGCTCCTACAGGGCCCAGCATTTT. Its translation is CASSSYRAQHF.

The V gene is TRBV5-1, the J gene TRBJ2-5; 8 bases map to TRBD1. The CDR3 extends over 17 amino acids. In germline, CDR1 is SGHRS, CDR2 YFSETQ. V shed 6 bases and J 2 bases; nucleotides not matched to a gene: 15. The chain's CDR3 is CASTPRAGTGGQETQYF. In DNA, the CDR3 is TGCGCCAGCACCCCTCGGGCAGGGACAGGCGGTCAAGAGACCCAGTACTTC. The full variable domain, with the rest looked up from reference TRBV5-1 and TRBJ2-5, is KAGVTQTPRYLIKTRGQQVTLSCSPISGHRSVSWYQQTPGQGLQFLFEYFSETQRNKGNFPGRFSGRQFSNSRSEMNVSTLELGDSALYLCASTPRAGTGGQETQYFGPGTRLLVL.

This clonotype was counted between two and nine times. This chain uses TRBV5-1 with TRBJ2-7; D not resolved. Trimming removed 1 base at V and 3 bases at J, with 8 bases between. The CDR3 extends over 13 amino acids. CDR1 SGHRS and CDR2 YFSETQ come from the germline V gene. The CDR3 is CASSLSKDYEQYF. The DNA for the CDR3 is TGCGCCAGCAGCTTGTCGAAGGACTACGAGCAGTACTTC. Together with reference TRBV5-1 and TRBJ2-7, the CDR3 gives the full variable domain: KAGVTQTPRYLIKTRGQQVTLSCSPISGHRSVSWYQQTPGQGLQFLFEYFSETQRNKGNFPGRFSGRQFSNSRSEMNVSTLELGDSALYLCASSLSKDYEQYFGPGTRLTVT.

The chain combines TRBV5-1 with TRBJ2-7; D is unclear. The germline gives CDR1 SGHRS, CDR2 YFSETQ. The CDR3 consists of 19 residues. V was pared by 4 bases and J by 2 bases, with 28 bases between. The CDR3 sequence: CASSPGPPGSKKKTYEQYF. The CDR3 nucleotides are TGCGCCAGCAGCCCAGGACCTCCGGGCTCAAAAAAAAAAACCTACGAGCAGTACTTC.